This TCR beta chain appears in the sequencing data of a study of blood T cell repertoires in COVID-19. Study background: Samples of COVID-19 (acute and convalescent) were obtained from the United States, Italy and Spain.

The method was immunoSEQ multiplex PCR; TCRdb's version includes in-frame clones alone and lacks a portion of them. The profile shows approximately 300,000 clones, roughly nine tenths of them singletons. With 2 bases removed from V and 7 bases from J, the gap between germline ends came to 8 bases. Germline CDR1 is KGHSH and CDR2 is LQKENI. CDR3 length: 12 amino acids. The chain recombines TRBV18 with TRBJ2-5; D call uncertain. This sequence originates from a woman aged 25 to 39 who had recovered from COVID-19. Sequenced input: PBMCs or T cells enriched from blood (not recorded which). The CDR3: CASSPGSGTQYF. CDR3 in DNA: TGTGCCAGCTCACCAGGTTCAGGGACCCAGTACTTC.